One TCR beta chain is described in this entry. Antigen specificity is unknown. PCR was performed using 60 Vbeta and 13 Jbeta primers. Sequenced by immunoSEQ multiplex PCR; TCRdb stores in-frame clones only, minus some. The sample holds over 250,000 clones, 75% to 90% seen once. This sample is drawn from a study of cytomegalovirus exposure and HLA in healthy donors. The CDR3 is 13 residues long. Germline V lookup: CDR1 SNHLY, CDR2 FYNNEI. J was trimmed by 4 bases and V by 5 bases; bases with no gene match: 2. Study-wide results and caveats: On later analysis, the bulk of CMV-associated TCR beta chains appeared to be HLA-restricted.

The source is a man aged 35 to 55 in good health and CMV-seropositive. The V gene is TRBV2, the J gene TRBJ1-2; 9 bases align to TRBD1. Material for sequencing was PBMCs. This CDR3 is CASSPTGGYGYTF. In DNA form, the CDR3 reads TGTGCCAGCAGTCCGACAGGGGGCTATGGCTACACCTTC.